The next 22 T cell receptor beta chains were all read from a single sample in a study of T cell repertoires in cytomegalovirus infection. TCRdb independently ran MiXCR on the reads; one entry per CDR3 protein. The sample lists 200,000 or so distinct CDR3 sequences, under 25% occurring once. Sequencing input: PBMCs. All receptors derive from a human donor in good health (CMV status not recorded). Some clones in this sample may be carry-over from other donors' samples.

This clonotype was seen at least ten times. V gene TRBV7-8 combines with J gene TRBJ2-1; D may be TRBD1 (5 bases). The CDR3 has 15 amino acids. V was pared by 2 bases and J by 5 bases, with 13 bases between. The V gene's germline CDR1 is SGHVS and CDR2 FQNEAQ. The CDR3 coding sequence is TGTGCCAGCAGCTTAAGCAGGACATTAAACAATGAGCAGTTCTTC. Its translation is CASSLSRTLNNEQFF. The full variable domain, rest sourced from reference TRBV7-8 and TRBJ2-1, is GAGVSQSPRYKVAKRGQDVALRCDPISGHVSLFWYQQALGQGPEFLTYFQNEAQLDKSGLPSDRFFAERPEGSVSTLKIQRTQQEDSAVYLCASSLSRTLNNEQFFGPGTRLTVL.

About this clonotype itself: Compared with germline, one end of the junction differs, possibly owing to a read error. The chain is built from TRBV25-1 and TRBJ1-2; 7 bases line up with TRBD1. Germline values: CDR1 MGHDK, CDR2 SYGVNS. This CDR3 has 14 amino acids. CDR3 region: CASKMAGGNYDYTF. For the CDR3, the DNA is TGTGCCAGCAAAATGGCAGGGGGTAACTATGACTACACCTTC.

The chain is built from TRBV7-3 and TRBJ2-2; the D is unclear. The CDR3 totals 15 residues. Germline lookup yields CDR1 SGHTA and CDR2 FQGTGA. The V end was cut by 2 bases, the J end by 2 bases, with 9 bases between. The chain's CDR3 is CASSLGSSNTGELFF. Here the CDR3 DNA reads TGTGCCAGCAGCTTAGGTTCCAGCAACACCGGGGAGCTGTTTTTT.

A word on this clonotype: Just one base apart from a much larger clone, this may be a read error. The chain is built from TRBV11-3 and TRBJ1-4, with D possibly being TRBD1 (5 bases). Looked up from germline, CDR1 is SGHNT and CDR2 is YENEEA. The CDR3 is 13 amino acids. As DNA, the CDR3 is TGTGCCAACAGCTTCGGGGGGAATGAAAAACTGTTTTTT. Protein product: CANSFGGNEKLFF.

This clonotype was seen repeatedly, ten times or more. The genes are TRBV7-2 and TRBJ2-5, with unresolved D. CDR3 size: 12 residues. Between the trimmed V and J ends, which lost 5 bases and 5 bases, there was a span of 9 bases. CDR1 is SGHTA, CDR2 FQGNSA, per germline. Here the CDR3 reads CASSPVSETQYF. The CDR3 DNA reads as TGTGCCAGCAGCCCTGTCTCCGAGACCCAGTACTTC.

This clonotype appeared a few times. The rearrangement uses TRBV7-3 and TRBJ1-1; D is ambiguous. Trimming left V 2 bases short and J 1 base short, with 8 bases between. The CDR3 loop spans 14 amino acids. Germline CDR1 reads SGHTA; CDR2 reads FQGTGA. Here the CDR3 reads CASSLGLGNTEAFF. Written as DNA, the CDR3 is TGTGCCAGCAGCTTAGGGTTAGGGAACACTGAAGCTTTCTTT. Combining the CDR3 with reference TRBV7-3 and TRBJ1-1 gives the whole variable domain GAGVSQTPSNKVTEKGKYVELRCDPISGHTALYWYRQSLGQGPEFLIYFQGTGAADDSGLPNDRFFAVRPEGSVSTLKIQRTERGDSAVYLCASSLGLGNTEAFFGQGTRLTVV.

In this sample, this clonotype turned up once. One end of the junction is discordant with germline, which a read error may explain. The chain joins TRBV5-6 to TRBJ2-3; D might be TRBD2 (6 bases). Germline CDR1 is SGHDT and CDR2 is YYEEEE. CDR3 length: 14 residues. This chain's CDR3 is CASSSSASKDTQYF. As DNA, the CDR3 is TGTGCCAGCAGCTCTAGCGCTAGCAAAGATACGCAGTATTTT.

V gene TRBV29-1 combines with J gene TRBJ1-1; maybe TRBD1 (6 bases). V lost 5 bases, J lost 4 bases, and 8 bases lay in between. This CDR3 has 11 residues. Germline V CDR1 and CDR2: SQVTM, ANQGSEA. The CDR3 bases are TGCAGCGTTTGGGGGCCCACTGAAGCTTTCTTT. This codes for CSVWGPTEAFF.

V gene TRBV5-1 combines with J gene TRBJ2-5; D remains ambiguous. Per germline, CDR1 SGHRS and CDR2 YFSETQ. This CDR3 region has 12 residues. The V and J ends lost 1 base and 5 bases respectively, with 6 bases between them. The CDR3 spells CASSLRRETQYF. The CDR3 DNA reads as TGCGCCAGCAGCTTGCGGCGGGAGACCCAGTACTTC.

In its sample, this clonotype was seen many times. The rearrangement joins TRBV7-8 to TRBJ1-1; no clear D gene. This CDR3 region has 13 residues. CDR1 is SGHVS and CDR2 is FQNEAQ in the germline V gene. V was cut by 5 bases and J by 1 base, with 8 bases left in between. CDR3 protein: CASSPRGNTEAFF. CDR3 nucleotides: TGTGCCAGCAGCCCACGCGGGAACACTGAAGCTTTCTTT.

This chain joins TRBV25-1 and TRBJ1-3, with D unclear. The CDR3 has 13 amino acids. V lost 5 bases and J lost 5, with 10 bases in between. Per germline, CDR1 MGHDK and CDR2 SYGVNS. The CDR3 spells CASSSSPRNTIYF. CDR3 nucleotide sequence: TGTGCCAGCAGTTCATCTCCCAGAAACACCATATATTTT.

This clonotype was observed a few times. This chain links TRBV6-2 or TRBV6-3 with TRBJ2-1; TRBD1 might be the D (7 bases). The V and J ends lost 5 bases and 16 bases respectively, with 18 bases between them. The CDR3 has 12 amino acids. Per the germline V gene, CDR1 is MNHEY and CDR2 is SVGEGT. The CDR3 is CASSPQGGGGFF. In DNA form, the CDR3 reads TGTGCCAGCAGTCCCCAGGGGGGAGGCGGATTCTTC.

This clonotype was counted only a few times. The CDR3 loop is CASSLVGGTPYNEQFF. The DNA of the CDR3 is TGTGCCAGCAGTTTAGTGGGGGGGACCCCCTACAATGAGCAGTTCTTC. The chain uses TRBV12-3 or TRBV12-4 and TRBJ2-1; the match to TRBD2 covers 7 bases. This CDR3 region has 16 residues. V trimming: 1 base; J trimming: 2 bases; junction bases outside the gene matches: 5.

This clonotype was counted ten times or more. The chain links TRBV12-3 or TRBV12-4 to TRBJ2-7, with D maybe TRBD1 (5 bases). Deletions cut 5 bases from V and 2 bases from J, with 13 bases between. The CDR3 runs 14 residues. The CDR3 region is CASSAQGYPYEQYF. CDR3 DNA: TGTGCCAGCAGTGCCCAGGGATATCCCTACGAGCAGTACTTC.

The rearrangement uses TRBV29-1 and TRBJ2-3; D not certain. The CDR3 covers 14 residues. CDR1 and CDR2 from the germline V gene are SQVTM and ANQGSEA. V was trimmed by 7 bases and J by 2 bases, leaving 16 bases between them. The CDR3, as DNA: TGCAGCGCGGTCCCTCGGGTCCTCACAGATACGCAGTATTTT. This sequence encodes CSAVPRVLTDTQYF.

The J gene is TRBJ2-1, the V gene TRBV5-4; either TRBD1 or TRBD2 may fit D (6 bases each). The CDR3 runs to 13 residues. Per germline, CDR1 SGHNT and CDR2 YYREEE (reference sequence). Trimming cost V 9 bases and J 8 bases, with 18 bases left between them. CDR3 coding DNA: TGTGCCACTACGGGGGCGAGCAGGGATGAGCAGTTCTTC. Protein product: CATTGASRDEQFF.

V and J are TRBV15 and TRBJ2-1; TRBD1 matches 12 bases. CDR1 is LNHNV, CDR2 YYDKDF, per germline (reference sequence). The CDR3 sequence is 16 residues long. V shed 2 bases and J 7 bases; nucleotides not matched to a gene: 6. CDR3 loop: CATSRPGTGGWNEQFF. CDR3 DNA: TGTGCCACCAGCAGACCCGGGACAGGGGGCTGGAATGAGCAGTTCTTC. Supplemented by reference TRBV15 and TRBJ2-1, the full variable domain reads DAMVIQNPRYQVTQFGKPVTLSCSQTLNHNVMYWYQQKSSQAPKLLFHYYDKDFNNEADTPDNFQSRRPNTSFCFLDIRSPGLGDTAMYLCATSRPGTGGWNEQFFGPGTRLTVL.

This clonotype came up many times. The rearrangement uses TRBV7-2 and TRBJ1-5; D unclear. The germline gives CDR1 SGHTA, CDR2 FQGNSA. This CDR3 has 12 residues. The V gene lost 1 base and the J gene lost 11 bases, with 9 bases spanning the gap. The CDR3 spells CASSLGMGTQHF. CDR3 DNA: TGTGCCAGCAGCTTAGGAATGGGGACCCAGCATTTT.

Concerning this clonotype itself: A much larger clonotype is one base distant, so this may be a read error. The chain recombines TRBV20-1 with TRBJ2-7; D call uncertain. The CDR3 length is 13 residues. CDR1 is DFQATT, CDR2 SNEGSKA, per germline (reference sequence). The CDR3 here is CSASSPSAFEQCF. The CDR3 DNA reads TGCAGTGCTAGCTCACCTAGTGCCTTCGAGCAGTGCTTC.

This clonotype was counted a few times. V gene TRBV7-3 combines with J gene TRBJ1-1, with a possible D match to TRBD1 (6 bases). Trimming removed 5 bases from V and 6 bases from J, with 19 bases in between. The CDR3 consists of 15 residues. CDR1 is SGHTA, CDR2 FQGTGA, per germline. The CDR3 reads CASSPGGAGEAEAFF. CDR3 sequence (DNA): TGTGCCAGCAGCCCTGGGGGCGCGGGGGAGGCTGAAGCTTTCTTT. Variable domain in full (rest from reference TRBV7-3 and TRBJ1-1): GAGVSQTPSNKVTEKGKYVELRCDPISGHTALYWYRQSLGQGPEFLIYFQGTGAADDSGLPNDRFFAVRPEGSVSTLKIQRTERGDSAVYLCASSPGGAGEAEAFFGQGTRLTVV.

This clonotype has a handful of counts. The chain couples TRBV11-2 to TRBJ1-2, with D possibly TRBD1 on 5 matching bases. Germline loops: CDR1 SGHAT, CDR2 FQNNGV. The CDR3 is 14 amino acids. Trimming pared 7 bases from V and 4 bases from J, leaving 16 bases between. CDR3 bases: TGTGCCAGCACCCCTAATGAGGGGACCTATGGCTACACCTTC. Its protein is CASTPNEGTYGYTF.

This clonotype showed up just a few times. The CDR3 loop is CATGSEAGVGETQYF. In DNA, the CDR3 is TGTGCCACTGGGAGCGAAGCGGGAGTTGGGGAGACCCAGTACTTC. J is TRBJ2-5 and V is TRBV19, with 8 bases that match TRBD2. This CDR3 spans 15 amino acids. The germline V gene has CDR1 LNHDA and CDR2 SQIVND (reference sequence). Germline trimming cut 10 bases from V and 5 bases from J; bases unmatched to any gene: 15.